The rows below give T cell receptor beta chains drawn from one sample of a study of cytomegalovirus exposure and HLA in healthy donors. Clones were read by immunoSEQ multiplex PCR, and TCRdb kept only the in-frame ones, dropping some. The table includes under 200,000 clones, about 80% detected once. Sequenced: PBMCs. Receptors were obtained from a woman in her twenties or thirties in good health and CMV-seropositive. CDR3s include the opening cysteine and the closing phenylalanine or tryptophan. The order of the fields is V gene, D gene, J gene, clone size, CDR3 protein, CDR3 DNA. D genes are given only for firm matches. A clone size is listed for some rows: how often the clone was seen (once, few, many), or a class if it is expanded.

TRBV6-1	-	TRBJ1-1	-	CASSEYINTEAFF	TGTGCCAGCAGTGAATACATTAACACTGAAGCTTTCTTT
TRBV2	-	TRBJ1-3	-	CASRAGTPRGNTIYF	TGTGCCAGCAGAGCCGGGACACCGAGGGGAAACACCATATATTTT
TRBV30	-	TRBJ2-2	-	CAWRRSGELFF	TGTGCCTGGAGGAGGTCCGGGGAGCTGTTTTTT
TRBV6-1	-	TRBJ2-6	once	CASNTGANVLTF	TGTGCCAGCAACACTGGGGCCAACGTCCTGACTTTC
TRBV11-3	TRBD1	TRBJ2-7	-	CASTDRDRPSYEQYF	TGTGCCAGCACCGATAGGGACAGACCTTCCTACGAGCAGTACTTC
TRBV19	TRBD1	TRBJ1-5	-	CATSPEGQGYSQPQHF	TGTGCCACCTCCCCAGAGGGACAGGGGTACAGTCAGCCCCAGCATTTT
TRBV2	TRBD1	TRBJ2-7	-	CASSEATGGLYEQYF	TGTGCCAGCAGTGAAGCAACAGGGGGCCTCTACGAGCAGTACTTC
TRBV12-5	TRBD2	TRBJ2-2	-	CASGLVLGTGTIELFF	TGTGCTAGTGGTTTGGTACTGGGGACCGGGACTATTGAGCTGTTTTTT
TRBV7-2	-	TRBJ2-7	-	CASSFTGLSEQYF	TGTGCCAGCAGCTTTACGGGACTCTCCGAGCAGTACTTC
TRBV6-5	-	TRBJ2-1	-	CASSYLTSGTGNEQFF	TGTGCCAGCAGTTACCTTACTAGCGGGACAGGGAATGAGCAGTTCTTC
TRBV19	-	TRBJ2-3	-	CASSWRGSTDTQYF	TGTGCCAGTAGTTGGCGGGGAAGCACAGATACGCAGTATTTT
TRBV7-9	-	TRBJ2-1	-	CASSLGQAQFF	TGTGCCAGCAGCCTCGGACAAGCGCAGTTCTTC
TRBV2	TRBD1	TRBJ1-5	-	CASRTGLQPQHF	TGTGCCAGCAGGACAGGGCTTCAGCCCCAGCATTTT
TRBV15	TRBD2	TRBJ2-2	-	CATSREVLAGANTGELFF	TGTGCCACCAGCAGGGAAGTTTTAGCGGGGGCAAACACCGGGGAGCTGTTTTTT
TRBV4-1	-	TRBJ1-3	-	CASSLTLDILYPGNTIYF	TGCGCCAGCAGCCTCACCTTGGACATTTTGTATCCTGGAAACACCATATATTTT
TRBV7-9	-	TRBJ1-6	-	CASAAGSARNSPLHF	TGTGCCAGCGCGGCAGGGTCGGCTCGTAATTCACCCCTCCACTTT
TRBV4-3	TRBD1	TRBJ2-7	-	CASSQAGGYGSYEQYF	TGCGCCAGCAGCCAAGCAGGGGGTTACGGCTCCTACGAGCAGTACTTC
TRBV2	TRBD1	TRBJ1-5	few	CASSDRGSSNQPQHF	TGTGCCAGCAGTGACAGGGGGTCGAGCAATCAGCCCCAGCATTTT
TRBV5-6	TRBD1	TRBJ1-2	few	CASSGGTGQGNYGYTF	TGTGCCAGCAGCGGAGGGACGGGACAGGGAAACTATGGCTACACCTTC
TRBV6-5	-	TRBJ1-2	-	CASSDSLYGYTF	TGTGCCAGCAGCGACAGTCTTTATGGCTACACCTTC
TRBV4-3	TRBD2	TRBJ2-1	-	CASSQDGLAGRYNEQFF	TGCGCCAGCAGCCAAGATGGGCTAGCGGGGCGCTACAATGAGCAGTTCTTC
TRBV5-6	TRBD2	TRBJ2-3	-	CASSFSAGLSTDTQYF	TGTGCCAGCAGCTTCTCAGCGGGACTAAGCACAGATACGCAGTATTTT
TRBV2	TRBD1	TRBJ2-7	-	CASSGTGDFDEQYF	TGTGCCAGCAGTGGGACAGGGGATTTCGACGAGCAGTACTTC
TRBV7-2	-	TRBJ2-3	-	CASSLAATVQSSTDTQYF	TGTGCCAGCAGCTTAGCGGCGACAGTCCAATCTAGCACAGATACGCAGTATTTT
TRBV5-1	TRBD1	TRBJ2-7	-	CASTPQGTGSYEQYF	TGCGCCAGTACCCCGCAGGGGACAGGGTCCTACGAGCAGTACTTC
TRBV28	TRBD1	TRBJ1-1	few	CASRLTGKAFF	TGTGCCAGCAGGCTGACAGGGAAAGCTTTCTTT
TRBV2	TRBD2	TRBJ2-5	-	CASSQASGGSGTQYF	TGTGCCAGCAGCCAAGCAAGCGGGGGGTCGGGGACCCAGTACTTC
TRBV7-9	TRBD1	TRBJ2-7	-	CASSSTGIHEQYF	TGTGCCAGCAGCTCGACAGGGATCCACGAGCAGTACTTC
TRBV7-6	-	TRBJ1-1	-	CASSSGGGANTEAFF	TGTGCCAGCAGCTCCGGTGGGGGGGCGAACACTGAAGCTTTCTTT
TRBV18	TRBD2	TRBJ2-3	-	CASSPQSSGKDTQYF	TGTGCCAGCTCACCCCAATCTAGCGGGAAAGATACGCAGTATTTT
TRBV2	TRBD2	TRBJ2-7	-	CASRVTSGGGARHEQYF	TGTGCCAGCAGGGTTACTAGCGGGGGAGGCGCTCGCCACGAGCAGTACTTC
TRBV5-1	-	TRBJ2-1	-	CASSLRQGAYNEQFF	TGCGCCAGCAGCCTTAGACAAGGGGCCTACAATGAGCAGTTCTTC
TRBV10-2	TRBD2	TRBJ2-1	-	CASSESGGRAGEQFF	TGCGCCAGCAGTGAGTCGGGCGGGAGGGCCGGGGAGCAGTTCTTC
TRBV6-4	-	TRBJ1-2	-	CASRDMRGYTF	TGTGCCAGCCGGGACATGCGCGGCTACACCTTC
TRBV30	TRBD2	TRBJ2-3	-	CARGGVSTTDTQYF	TGTGCCCGTGGGGGGGTCTCAACCACAGATACGCAGTATTTT
TRBV5-1	-	TRBJ2-3	-	CASSLREIADTQYF	TGCGCCAGCAGCTTGAGGGAGATTGCAGATACGCAGTATTTT
TRBV7-7	TRBD1	TRBJ2-3	-	CASSLGTGRTDTQYF	TGTGCCAGCAGCTTAGGGACAGGCCGCACAGATACGCAGTATTTT
TRBV5-1	TRBD2	TRBJ2-1	-	CASSPGTSGVGEFF	TGCGCCAGCAGCCCCGGGACTAGCGGGGTGGGAGAGTTCTTC
TRBV6-5	TRBD2	TRBJ2-5	-	CASRRGGRETQYF	TGTGCCAGCAGACGGGGGGGCCGGGAGACCCAGTACTTC
TRBV5-1	TRBD1	TRBJ2-7	-	CASSLGPGQGREQYF	TGCGCCAGCAGCTTGGGTCCGGGACAGGGTAGAGAGCAGTACTTC
TRBV6-1	-	TRBJ1-2	-	CASSRGDIANYGYTF	TGTGCCAGCAGCCGGGGAGACATAGCTAACTATGGCTACACCTTC
TRBV30	TRBD2	TRBJ2-7	few	CAWSPSGSYEQYF	TGTGCCTGGAGCCCCAGCGGGAGTTACGAGCAGTACTTC
TRBV7-8	-	TRBJ2-7	few	CASSLRPYEQYF	TGTGCCAGCAGCCTACGTCCCTACGAGCAGTACTTC
TRBV27	-	TRBJ2-7	-	CASSLPLIVEQYF	TGTGCCAGCAGTTTACCACTGATAGTGGAGCAGTACTTC
TRBV2	-	TRBJ1-2	-	CASSGTRDSGYTF	TGTGCCAGCAGCGGTACCCGGGACTCTGGCTACACCTTC